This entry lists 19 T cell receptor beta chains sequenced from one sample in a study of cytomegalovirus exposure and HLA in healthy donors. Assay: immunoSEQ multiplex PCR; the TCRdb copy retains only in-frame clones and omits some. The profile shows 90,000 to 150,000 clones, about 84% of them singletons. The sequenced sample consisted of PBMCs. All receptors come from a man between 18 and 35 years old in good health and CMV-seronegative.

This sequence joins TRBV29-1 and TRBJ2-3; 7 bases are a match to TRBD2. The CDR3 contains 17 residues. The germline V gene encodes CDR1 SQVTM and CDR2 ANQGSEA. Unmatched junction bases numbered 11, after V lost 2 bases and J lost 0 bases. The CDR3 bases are TGCAGCGTTGAAATCGGGGAGGGGCCGGCTAGCACAGATACGCAGTATTTT. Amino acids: CSVEIGEGPASTDTQYF.

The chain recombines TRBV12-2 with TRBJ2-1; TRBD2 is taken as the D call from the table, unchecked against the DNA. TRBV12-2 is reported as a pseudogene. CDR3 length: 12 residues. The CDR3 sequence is CASRFRDNEQFF. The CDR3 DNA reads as TGTGCAAGTCGCTTCCGGGACAATGAGCAGTTCTTC.

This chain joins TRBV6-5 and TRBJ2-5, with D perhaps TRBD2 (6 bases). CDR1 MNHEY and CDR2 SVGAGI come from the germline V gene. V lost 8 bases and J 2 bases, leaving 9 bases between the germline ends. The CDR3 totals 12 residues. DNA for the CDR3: TGTGCCAGCGGAGGGAAACAAGAGACCCAGTACTTC. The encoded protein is CASGGKQETQYF.

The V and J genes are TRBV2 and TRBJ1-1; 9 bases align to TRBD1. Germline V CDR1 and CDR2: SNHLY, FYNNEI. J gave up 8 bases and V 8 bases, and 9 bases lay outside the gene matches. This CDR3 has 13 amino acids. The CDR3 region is CASPPEDRGEAFF. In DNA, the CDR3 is TGTGCCAGCCCTCCCGAGGACAGGGGCGAAGCTTTCTTT.

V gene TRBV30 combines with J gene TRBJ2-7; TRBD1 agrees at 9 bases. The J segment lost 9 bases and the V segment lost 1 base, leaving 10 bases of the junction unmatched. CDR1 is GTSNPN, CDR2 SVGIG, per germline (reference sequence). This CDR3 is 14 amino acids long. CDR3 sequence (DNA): TGTGCCTGGAGTGCCGGGGACAGGGTTGGAGGGCAGTACTTC. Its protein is CAWSAGDRVGGQYF.

The CDR3 spells CASSLRSAGSPLHF. Here the CDR3 DNA reads TGTGCCAGCAGCTTACGGTCCGCAGGTTCACCCCTCCACTTT. The V and J genes are TRBV7-2 and TRBJ1-6; no clear D. This CDR3 contains 14 residues. CDR1 is SGHTA and CDR2 is FQGNSA in the germline V gene. V lost 2 bases and J lost 9, with 11 bases in between. Drawing the rest from reference TRBV7-2 and TRBJ1-6, the complete variable domain is GAGVSQSPSNKVTEKGKDVELRCDPISGHTALYWYRQSLGQGLEFLIYFQGNSAPDKSGLPSDRFSAERTGGSVSTLTIQRTQQEDSAVYLCASSLRSAGSPLHFGNGTRLTVT.

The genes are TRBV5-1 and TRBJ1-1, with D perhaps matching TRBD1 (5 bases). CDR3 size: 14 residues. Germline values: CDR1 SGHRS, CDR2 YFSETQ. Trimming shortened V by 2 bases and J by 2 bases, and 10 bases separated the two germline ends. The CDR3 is CASSLTGFNTEAFF. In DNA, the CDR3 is TGCGCCAGCAGCTTAACAGGATTCAACACTGAAGCTTTCTTT.

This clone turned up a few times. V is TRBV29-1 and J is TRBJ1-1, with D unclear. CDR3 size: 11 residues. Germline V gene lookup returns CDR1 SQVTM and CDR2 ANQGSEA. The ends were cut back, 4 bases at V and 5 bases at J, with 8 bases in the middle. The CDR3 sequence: CSVGGGTEAFF. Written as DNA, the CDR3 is TGCAGCGTTGGAGGTGGGACTGAAGCTTTCTTT.

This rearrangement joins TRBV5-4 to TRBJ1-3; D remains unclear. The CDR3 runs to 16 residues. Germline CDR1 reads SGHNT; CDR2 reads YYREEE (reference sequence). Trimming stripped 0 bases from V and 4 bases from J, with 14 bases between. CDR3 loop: CASSLEGSRAGNTIYF. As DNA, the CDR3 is TGTGCCAGCAGCTTGGAAGGTTCGAGGGCGGGAAACACCATATATTTT.

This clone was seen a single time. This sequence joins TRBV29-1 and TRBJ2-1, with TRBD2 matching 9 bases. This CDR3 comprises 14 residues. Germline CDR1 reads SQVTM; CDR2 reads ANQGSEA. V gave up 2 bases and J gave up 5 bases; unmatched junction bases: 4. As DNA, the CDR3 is TGCAGCGTTGAAAGCCTAGCGGGGCACAATGAGCAGTTCTTC. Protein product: CSVESLAGHNEQFF.

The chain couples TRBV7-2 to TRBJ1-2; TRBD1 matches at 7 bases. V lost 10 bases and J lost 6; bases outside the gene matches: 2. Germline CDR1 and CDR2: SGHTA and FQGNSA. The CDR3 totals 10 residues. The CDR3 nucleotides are TGTGCCACAGACAGGGATGGCTACACCTTC. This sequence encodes CATDRDGYTF. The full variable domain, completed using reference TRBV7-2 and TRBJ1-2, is GAGVSQSPSNKVTEKGKDVELRCDPISGHTALYWYRQSLGQGLEFLIYFQGNSAPDKSGLPSDRFSAERTGGSVSTLTIQRTQQEDSAVYLCATDRDGYTFGSGTRLTVV.

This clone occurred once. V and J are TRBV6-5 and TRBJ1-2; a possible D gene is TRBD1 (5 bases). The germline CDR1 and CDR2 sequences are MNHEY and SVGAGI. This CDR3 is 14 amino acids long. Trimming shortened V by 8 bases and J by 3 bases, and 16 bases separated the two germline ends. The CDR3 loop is CASSFGGDHYGYTF. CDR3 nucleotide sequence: TGTGCCAGCTCCTTCGGGGGGGATCACTATGGCTACACCTTC.

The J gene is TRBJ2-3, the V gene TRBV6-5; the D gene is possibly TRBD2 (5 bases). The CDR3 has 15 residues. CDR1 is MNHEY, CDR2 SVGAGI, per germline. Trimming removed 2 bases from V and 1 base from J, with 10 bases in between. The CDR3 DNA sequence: TGTGCCAGCAGTTACAGCGGAATAGGCACAGATACGCAGTATTTT. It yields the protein CASSYSGIGTDTQYF.

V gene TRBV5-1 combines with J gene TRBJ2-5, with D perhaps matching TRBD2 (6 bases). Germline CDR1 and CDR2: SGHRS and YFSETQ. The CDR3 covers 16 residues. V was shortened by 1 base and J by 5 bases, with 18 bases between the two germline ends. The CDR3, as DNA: TGCGCCAGCAGCTTGAGAGCGGGTTTGGCGACGGAGACCCAGTACTTC. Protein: CASSLRAGLATETQYF.

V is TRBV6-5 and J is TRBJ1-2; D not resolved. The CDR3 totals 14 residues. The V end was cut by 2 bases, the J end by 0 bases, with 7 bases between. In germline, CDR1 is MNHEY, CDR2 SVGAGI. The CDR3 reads CASSYRGPNYGYTF. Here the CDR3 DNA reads TGTGCCAGCAGTTACCGGGGTCCTAACTATGGCTACACCTTC.

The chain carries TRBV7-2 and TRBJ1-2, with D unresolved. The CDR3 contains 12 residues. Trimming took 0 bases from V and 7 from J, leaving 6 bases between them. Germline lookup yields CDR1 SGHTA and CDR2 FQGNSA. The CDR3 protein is CASSLAGIGYTF. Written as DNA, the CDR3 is TGTGCCAGCAGCTTAGCCGGGATTGGCTACACCTTC.

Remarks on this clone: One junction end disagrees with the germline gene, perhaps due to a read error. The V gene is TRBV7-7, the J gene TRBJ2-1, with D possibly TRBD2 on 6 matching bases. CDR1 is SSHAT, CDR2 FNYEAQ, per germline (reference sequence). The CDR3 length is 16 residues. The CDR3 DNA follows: TGTGCTAGCAGCTTATCTCAGGGAGGCTCCTACAATGAGCAGTTCTTC. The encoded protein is CASSLSQGGSYNEQFF. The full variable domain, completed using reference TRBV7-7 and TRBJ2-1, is GAGVSQSPRYKVTKRGQDVTLRCDPISSHATLYWYQQALGQGPEFLTYFNYEAQPDKSGLPSDRFSAERPEGSISTLTIQRTEQRDSAMYRCASSLSQGGSYNEQFFGPGTRLTVL.

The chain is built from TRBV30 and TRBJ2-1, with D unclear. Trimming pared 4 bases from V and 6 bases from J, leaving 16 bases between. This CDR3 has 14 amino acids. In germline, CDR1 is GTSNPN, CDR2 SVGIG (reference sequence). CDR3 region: CAWTLSSRGNEQFF. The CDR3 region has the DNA TGTGCCTGGACCCTGAGTAGTAGAGGCAATGAGCAGTTCTTC.

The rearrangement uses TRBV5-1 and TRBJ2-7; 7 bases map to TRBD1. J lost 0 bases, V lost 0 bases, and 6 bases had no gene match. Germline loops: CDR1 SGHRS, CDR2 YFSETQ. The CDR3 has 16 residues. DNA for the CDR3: TGCGCCAGCAGCTTGGCGGGACAGTGGAACTCCTACGAGCAGTACTTC. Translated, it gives CASSLAGQWNSYEQYF.